This TCR beta chain was identified in a study of identical twins. A template switching step contributed a universal primer site, while unique molecular identifiers were present in the cDNA. TCRdb analysed the 5' RACE reads with MiXCR anew, one entry per CDR3 protein. The sample includes 400,000 to 500,000 distinct CDR3 sequences, approximately 18% seen only once; the top ten take roughly an eighth. The CDR3 extends over 17 amino acids. Deletions cut 0 bases from V and 0 bases from J, with 14 bases between. This receptor was taken from a man aged 45 to 65 in good health. The sample comprised naive T cells sorted from blood. The chain joins TRBV12-3 or TRBV12-4 to TRBJ2-5, with D tentatively TRBD2 (6 bases). The CDR3 reads CASSLASGDPYQETQYF. CDR3 nucleotides: TGTGCCAGCAGTTTAGCATCGGGGGACCCGTACCAAGAGACCCAGTACTTC.